This T cell receptor (beta chain) was recorded in a study of T cell responses to AZD1222 COVID-19 vaccine. TCRdb's table, derived via immunoSEQ multiplex PCR, lists solely in-frame clones and lacks some. The sample includes about 140,000 clones, around 90% of them seen just once. As concerns this clone: Its antigen is currently unknown.

Findings and limits, study-wide: The reported proportion of spike-specific TCRs targeting unmutated variant regions was nearly half. Donor demographics were predominantly white British with a female majority; clonal diversity may be underestimated. Along spike, vaccine-associated CD4 TCRs were found throughout, with dominance at 160-218 and 743-854.

The TCR comes from an adult who received the MenACWY meningococcal vaccine as a control. Sequencing used peripheral blood, obtained 28 days after the second dose of the MenACWY control vaccine.

The DNA for the CDR3 is TGTGCCAGCAGCTTACTGACGGATGCTGAAGCTTTCTTT. Translation: CASSLLTDAEAFF. The chain uses TRBV11-3 and TRBJ1-1; D is ambiguous. From germline, CDR1 is SGHNT and CDR2 YENEEA. Trimming took off 2 bases at V and 6 bases at J, with 10 bases between the two ends. The CDR3 spans 13 residues.